This T cell receptor beta chain originates from a study of CD8 T cells in ankylosing spondylitis. The germline gives CDR1 MNHEY, CDR2 SVGAGI. Trimming removed 7 bases from V and 7 bases from J, with 15 bases in between. The CDR3 runs to 13 residues. TCRdb reprocessed the 5' RACE reads with MiXCR, giving one entry per CDR3 protein. The data hold approximately 250,000 distinct CDR3 sequences, with approximately 24% observed a single time. The clonotype originates from a male donor with ankylosing spondylitis or in good health (not recorded which). The sequenced material came from blood, either unsorted or a sorted T cell fraction (not recorded which). The chain combines TRBV6-5 with TRBJ2-3; D unclear. The CDR3 region has the DNA TGTGCCAGCAATTCTAGGAACCTCCATACGCAGTATTTT. It is translated as CASNSRNLHTQYF.